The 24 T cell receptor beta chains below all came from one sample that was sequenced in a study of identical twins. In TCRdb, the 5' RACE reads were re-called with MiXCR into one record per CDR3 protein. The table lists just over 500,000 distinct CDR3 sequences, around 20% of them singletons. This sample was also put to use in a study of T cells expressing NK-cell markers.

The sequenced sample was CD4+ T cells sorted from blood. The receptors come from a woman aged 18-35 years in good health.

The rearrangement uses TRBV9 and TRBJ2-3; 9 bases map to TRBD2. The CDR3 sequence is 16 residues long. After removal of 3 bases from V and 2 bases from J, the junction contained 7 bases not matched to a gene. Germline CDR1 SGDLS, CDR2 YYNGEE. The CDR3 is CASSERLAEATDTQYF. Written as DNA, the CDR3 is TGTGCCAGCAGCGAGAGACTAGCGGAAGCCACAGATACGCAGTATTTT.

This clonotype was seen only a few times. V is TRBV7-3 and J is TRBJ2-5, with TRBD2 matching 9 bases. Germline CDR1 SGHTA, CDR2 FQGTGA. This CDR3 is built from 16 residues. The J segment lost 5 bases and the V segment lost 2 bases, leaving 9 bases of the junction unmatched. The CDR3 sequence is CASSLGSSGVSETQYF. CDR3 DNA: TGTGCCAGCAGCTTAGGCTCTAGCGGGGTATCCGAGACCCAGTACTTC.

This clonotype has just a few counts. CDR3 amino acids: CSASYSGTDNEQFF. The CDR3, as DNA: TGCAGTGCTAGTTATAGCGGGACCGACAATGAGCAGTTCTTC. The chain recombines TRBV20-1 with TRBJ2-1; the match to TRBD2 covers 8 bases. There are 14 residues in the CDR3. V gave up 3 bases and J gave up 5 bases; unmatched junction bases: 6. In germline, CDR1 is DFQATT, CDR2 SNEGSKA (reference sequence).

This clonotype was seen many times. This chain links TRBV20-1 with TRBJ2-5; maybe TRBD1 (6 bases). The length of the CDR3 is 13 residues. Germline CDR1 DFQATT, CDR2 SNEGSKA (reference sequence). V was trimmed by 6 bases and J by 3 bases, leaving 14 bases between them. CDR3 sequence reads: CSAVDSVKETQYF. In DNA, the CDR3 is TGCAGTGCCGTGGACAGCGTTAAAGAGACCCAGTACTTC.

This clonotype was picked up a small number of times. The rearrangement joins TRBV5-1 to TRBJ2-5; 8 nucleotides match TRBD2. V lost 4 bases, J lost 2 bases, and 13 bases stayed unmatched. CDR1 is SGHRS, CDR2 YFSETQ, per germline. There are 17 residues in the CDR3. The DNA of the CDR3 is TGCGCCAGCAGCGGGGCCCTCGGACGGGAGGGGCAAGAGACCCAGTACTTC. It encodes CASSGALGREGQETQYF.

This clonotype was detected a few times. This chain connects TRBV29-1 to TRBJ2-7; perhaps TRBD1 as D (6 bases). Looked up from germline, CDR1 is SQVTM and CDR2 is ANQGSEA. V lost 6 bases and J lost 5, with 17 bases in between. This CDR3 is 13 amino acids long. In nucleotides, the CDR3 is TGCAGCGTCTACCCGGGGACATCGGACGAGCAGTACTTC. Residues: CSVYPGTSDEQYF.

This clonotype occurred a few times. In nucleotides, the CDR3 is TGTGCCAGCACCGATCAGGGGGCTGGGTACAATGAGCAGTTCTTC. It translates to CASTDQGAGYNEQFF. V and J are TRBV27 and TRBJ2-1, with 8 bases lining up with TRBD1. The CDR3 sequence is 15 residues long. V lost 7 bases and J lost 4; bases outside the gene matches: 9. Germline lookup yields CDR1 MNHEY and CDR2 SMNVEV (reference sequence).

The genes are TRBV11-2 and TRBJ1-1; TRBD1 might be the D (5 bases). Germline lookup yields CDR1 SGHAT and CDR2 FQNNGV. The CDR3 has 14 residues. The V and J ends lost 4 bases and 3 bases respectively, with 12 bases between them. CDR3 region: CASSSQVSYTEAFF. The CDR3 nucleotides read TGTGCCAGCAGCTCACAGGTATCTTACACTGAAGCTTTCTTT.

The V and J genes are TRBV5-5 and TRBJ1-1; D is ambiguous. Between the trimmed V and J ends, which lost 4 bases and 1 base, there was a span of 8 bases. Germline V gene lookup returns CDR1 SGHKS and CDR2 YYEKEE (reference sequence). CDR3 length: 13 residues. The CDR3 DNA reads TGTGCCAGCAGCAACCAGACGAACACTGAAGCTTTCTTT. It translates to CASSNQTNTEAFF.

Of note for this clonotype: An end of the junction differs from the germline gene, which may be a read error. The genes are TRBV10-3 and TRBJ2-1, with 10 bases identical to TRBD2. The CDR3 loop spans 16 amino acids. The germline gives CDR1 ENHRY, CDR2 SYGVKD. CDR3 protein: CSISRRASGRDDEQFF. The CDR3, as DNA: TGTTCCATCAGTCGAAGGGCTAGCGGGAGAGACGATGAGCAGTTCTTC.

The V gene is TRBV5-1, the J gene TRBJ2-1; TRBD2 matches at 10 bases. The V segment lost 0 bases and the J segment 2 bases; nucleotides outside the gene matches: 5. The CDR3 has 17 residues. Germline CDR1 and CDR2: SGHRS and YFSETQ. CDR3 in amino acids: CASSLEGTSVTYNEQFF. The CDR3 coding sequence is TGCGCCAGCAGCTTGGAGGGGACTAGCGTTACCTACAATGAGCAGTTCTTC.

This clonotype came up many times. The CDR3 region has the DNA TGCAGCGCGAGCAGAGTTTATGGCTACACCTTC. Amino acid sequence: CSASRVYGYTF. The J gene is TRBJ1-2, the V gene TRBV29-1, with no clear D. V was clipped by 7 bases and J by 5 bases, with 11 bases between them. CDR3 length: 11 amino acids. Germline loops: CDR1 SQVTM, CDR2 ANQGSEA.

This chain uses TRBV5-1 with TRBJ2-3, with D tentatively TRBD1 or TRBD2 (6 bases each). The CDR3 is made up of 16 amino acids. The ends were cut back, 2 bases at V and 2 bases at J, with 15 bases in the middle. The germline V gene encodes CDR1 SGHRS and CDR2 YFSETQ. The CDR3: CASSFGGPGATDTQYF. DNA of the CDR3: TGCGCCAGCAGCTTTGGCGGACCGGGGGCCACAGATACGCAGTATTTT. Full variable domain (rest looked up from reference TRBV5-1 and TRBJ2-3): KAGVTQTPRYLIKTRGQQVTLSCSPISGHRSVSWYQQTPGQGLQFLFEYFSETQRNKGNFPGRFSGRQFSNSRSEMNVSTLELGDSALYLCASSFGGPGATDTQYFGPGTRLTVL.

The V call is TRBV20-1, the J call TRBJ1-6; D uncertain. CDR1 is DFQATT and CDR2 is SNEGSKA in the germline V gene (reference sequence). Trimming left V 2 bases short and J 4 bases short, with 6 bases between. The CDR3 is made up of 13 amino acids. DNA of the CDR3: TGCAGTGCTAGATCGGAGTATAATTCACCCCTCCACTTT. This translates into CSARSEYNSPLHF.

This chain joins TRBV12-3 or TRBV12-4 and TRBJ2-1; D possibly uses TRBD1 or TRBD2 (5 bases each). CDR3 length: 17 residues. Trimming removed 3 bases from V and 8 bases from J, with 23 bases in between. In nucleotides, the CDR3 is TGTGCCAGCAGTTTGGGATCACACAACCGCCGGGACCATGAGCAGTTCTTC. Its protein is CASSLGSHNRRDHEQFF.

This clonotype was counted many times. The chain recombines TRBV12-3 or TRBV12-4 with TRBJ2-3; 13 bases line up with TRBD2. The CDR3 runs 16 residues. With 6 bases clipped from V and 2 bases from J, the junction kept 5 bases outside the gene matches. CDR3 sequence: CASSYGTSGITDTQYF. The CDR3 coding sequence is TGTGCCAGCAGCTACGGGACTAGCGGGATCACAGATACGCAGTATTTT.

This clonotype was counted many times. CDR3 region: CASSLVGSGTDTQYF. The CDR3 DNA reads as TGTGCCAGCAGCTTAGTGGGAAGTGGGACAGATACGCAGTATTTT. The chain recombines TRBV7-9 with TRBJ2-3; D is unresolved. Trimming cost V 1 base and J 3 bases, with 11 bases left between them. CDR3 size: 15 residues. Germline CDR1 SEHNR, CDR2 FQNEAQ (reference sequence).

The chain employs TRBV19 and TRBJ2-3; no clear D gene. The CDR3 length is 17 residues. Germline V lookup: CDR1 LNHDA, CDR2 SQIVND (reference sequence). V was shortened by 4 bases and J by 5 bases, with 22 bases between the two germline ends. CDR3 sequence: CASSTPSDKAWIDTQYF. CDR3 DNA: TGTGCCAGTAGTACCCCTTCTGACAAGGCGTGGATAGATACGCAGTATTTT. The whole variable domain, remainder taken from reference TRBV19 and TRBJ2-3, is DGGITQSPKYLFRKEGQNVTLSCEQNLNHDAMYWYRQDPGQGLRLIYYSQIVNDFQKGDIAEGYSVSREKKESFPLTVTSAQKNPTAFYLCASSTPSDKAWIDTQYFGPGTRLTVL.

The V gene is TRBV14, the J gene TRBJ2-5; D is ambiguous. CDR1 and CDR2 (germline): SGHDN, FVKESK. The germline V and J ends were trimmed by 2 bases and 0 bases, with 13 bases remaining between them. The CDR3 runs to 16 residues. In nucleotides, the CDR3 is TGTGCCAGCAGCCAAACACGGGCCTCGTACCAAGAGACCCAGTACTTC. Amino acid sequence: CASSQTRASYQETQYF.

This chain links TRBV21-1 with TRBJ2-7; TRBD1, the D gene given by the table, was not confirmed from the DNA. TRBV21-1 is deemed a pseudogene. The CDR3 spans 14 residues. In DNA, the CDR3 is TGCACAACAGGTCTGCAGAGGGGATTCTACGAGCAGTACTTC. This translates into CTTGLQRGFYEQYF.

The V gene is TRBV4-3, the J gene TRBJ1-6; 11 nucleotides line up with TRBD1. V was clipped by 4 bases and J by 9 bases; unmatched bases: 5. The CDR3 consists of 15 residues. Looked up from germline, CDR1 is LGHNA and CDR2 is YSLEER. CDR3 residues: CASSLQGTGGSPLHF. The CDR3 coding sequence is TGCGCCAGCAGCCTCCAAGGGACAGGGGGTTCACCCCTCCACTTT.

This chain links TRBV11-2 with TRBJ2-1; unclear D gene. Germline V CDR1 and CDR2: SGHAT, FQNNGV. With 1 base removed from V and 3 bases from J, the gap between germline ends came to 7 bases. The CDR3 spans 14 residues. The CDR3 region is CASSLALVYNEQFF. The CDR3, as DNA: TGTGCCAGCAGCTTAGCCTTGGTCTACAATGAGCAGTTCTTC.

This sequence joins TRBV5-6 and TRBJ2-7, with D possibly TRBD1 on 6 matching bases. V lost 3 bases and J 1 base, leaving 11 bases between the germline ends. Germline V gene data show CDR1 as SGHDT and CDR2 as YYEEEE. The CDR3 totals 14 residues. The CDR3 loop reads CASSSFRGSYEQYF. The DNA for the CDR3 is TGTGCCAGCAGCTCATTCAGGGGTTCCTACGAGCAGTACTTC.

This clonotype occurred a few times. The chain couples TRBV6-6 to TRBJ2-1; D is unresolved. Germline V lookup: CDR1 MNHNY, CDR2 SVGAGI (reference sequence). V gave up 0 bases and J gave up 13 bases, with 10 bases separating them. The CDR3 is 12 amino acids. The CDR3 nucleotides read TGTGCCAGCAGTTACTCGGAGTTCCCCCAGTTCTTC. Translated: CASSYSEFPQFF.